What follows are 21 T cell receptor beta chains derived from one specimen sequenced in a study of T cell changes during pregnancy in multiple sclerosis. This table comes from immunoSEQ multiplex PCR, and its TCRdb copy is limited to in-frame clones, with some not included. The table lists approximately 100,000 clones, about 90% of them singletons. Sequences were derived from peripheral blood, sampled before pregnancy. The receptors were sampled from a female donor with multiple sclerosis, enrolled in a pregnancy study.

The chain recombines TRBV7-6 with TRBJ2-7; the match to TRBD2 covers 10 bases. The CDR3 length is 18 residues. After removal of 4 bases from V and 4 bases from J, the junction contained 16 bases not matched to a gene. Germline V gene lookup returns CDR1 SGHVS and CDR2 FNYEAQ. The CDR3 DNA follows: TGTGCCAGCAGCTCTAGCCCCTTTAGCGGGGGGATCTCATACGAGCAGTACTTC. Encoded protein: CASSSSPFSGGISYEQYF.

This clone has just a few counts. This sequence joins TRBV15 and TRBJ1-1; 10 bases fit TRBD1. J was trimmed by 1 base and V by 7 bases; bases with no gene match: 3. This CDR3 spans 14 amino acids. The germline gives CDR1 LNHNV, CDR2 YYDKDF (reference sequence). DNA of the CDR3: TGTGCCACCACCCGGACAGGGGGGAACACTGAAGCTTTCTTT. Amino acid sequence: CATTRTGGNTEAFF.

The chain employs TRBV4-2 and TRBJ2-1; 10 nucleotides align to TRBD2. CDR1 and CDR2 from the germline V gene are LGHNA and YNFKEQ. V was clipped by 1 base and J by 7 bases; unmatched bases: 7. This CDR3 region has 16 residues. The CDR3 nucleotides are TGTGCCAGCAGCCAAGGGGCTAGCGGGAGAATTAATGAGCAGTTCTTC. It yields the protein CASSQGASGRINEQFF.

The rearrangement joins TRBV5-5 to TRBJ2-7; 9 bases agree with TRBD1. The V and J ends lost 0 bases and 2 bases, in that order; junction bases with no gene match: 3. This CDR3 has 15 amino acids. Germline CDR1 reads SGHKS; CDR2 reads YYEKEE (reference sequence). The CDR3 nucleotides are TGTGCCAGCAGCTTGGAGGGACAGGGACCCTACGAGCAGTACTTC. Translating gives CASSLEGQGPYEQYF.

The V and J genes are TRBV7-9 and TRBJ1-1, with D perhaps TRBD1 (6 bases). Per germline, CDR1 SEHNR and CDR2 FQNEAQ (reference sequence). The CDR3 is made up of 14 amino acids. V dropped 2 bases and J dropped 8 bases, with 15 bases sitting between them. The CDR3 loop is CASSLMGSGGEAFF. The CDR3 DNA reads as TGTGCCAGCAGCTTAATGGGGTCGGGGGGCGAAGCTTTCTTT.

The CDR3 protein is CASSSTGKQPQHF. The CDR3 bases are TGTGCCAGCAGTTCCACAGGGAAACAGCCCCAGCATTTT. The chain is built from TRBV5-6 and TRBJ1-5, with D maybe TRBD1 (6 bases). The germline V gene encodes CDR1 SGHDT and CDR2 YYEEEE. The CDR3 contains 13 residues. Trimming pared 5 bases from V and 7 bases from J, leaving 13 bases between.

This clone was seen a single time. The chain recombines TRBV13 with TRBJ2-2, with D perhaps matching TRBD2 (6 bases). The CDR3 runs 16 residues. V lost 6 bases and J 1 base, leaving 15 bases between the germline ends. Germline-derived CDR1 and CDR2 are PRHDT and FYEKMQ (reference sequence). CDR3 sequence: CASSKMAGQNTGELFF. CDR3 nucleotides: TGTGCCAGCAGTAAGATGGCGGGGCAGAACACCGGGGAGCTGTTTTTT.

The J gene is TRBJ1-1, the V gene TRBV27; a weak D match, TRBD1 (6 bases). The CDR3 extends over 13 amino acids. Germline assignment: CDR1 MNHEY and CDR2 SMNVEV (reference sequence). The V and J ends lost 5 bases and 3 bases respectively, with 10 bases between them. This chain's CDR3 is CASSPTGYTEAFF. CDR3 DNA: TGTGCCAGCAGTCCGACAGGTTACACTGAAGCTTTCTTT.

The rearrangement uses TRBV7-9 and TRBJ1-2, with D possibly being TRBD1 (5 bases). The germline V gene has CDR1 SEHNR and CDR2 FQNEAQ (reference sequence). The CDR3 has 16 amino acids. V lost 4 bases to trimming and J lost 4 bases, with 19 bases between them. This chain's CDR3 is CASSSPAGPGGYGYTF. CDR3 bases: TGTGCCAGCAGCTCCCCTGCAGGGCCGGGGGGCTATGGCTACACCTTC. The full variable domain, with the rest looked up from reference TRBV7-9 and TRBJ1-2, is DTGVSQNPRHKITKRGQNVTFRCDPISEHNRLYWYRQTLGQGPEFLTYFQNEAQLEKSRLLSDRFSAERPKGSFSTLEIQRTEQGDSAMYLCASSSPAGPGGYGYTFGSGTRLTVV.

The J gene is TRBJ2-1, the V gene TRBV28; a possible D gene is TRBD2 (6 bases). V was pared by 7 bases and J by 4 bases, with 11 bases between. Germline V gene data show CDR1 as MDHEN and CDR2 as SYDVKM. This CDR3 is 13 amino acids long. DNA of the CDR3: TGTGCCAGCACCGGGACTGTGTACAATGAGCAGTTCTTC. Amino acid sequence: CASTGTVYNEQFF.

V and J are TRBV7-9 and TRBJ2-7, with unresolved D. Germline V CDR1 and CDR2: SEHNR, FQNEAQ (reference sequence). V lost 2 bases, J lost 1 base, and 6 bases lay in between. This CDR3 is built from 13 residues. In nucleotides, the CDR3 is TGTGCCAGCAGCTTAAGCTCGTCCTACGAGCAGTACTTC. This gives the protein CASSLSSSYEQYF.

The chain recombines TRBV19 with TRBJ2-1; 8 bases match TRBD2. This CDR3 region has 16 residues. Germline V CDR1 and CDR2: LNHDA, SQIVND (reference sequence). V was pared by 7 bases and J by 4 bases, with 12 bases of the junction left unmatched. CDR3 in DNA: TGTGCCAGTACTAACGGGGGGGGAGTTCGGTACAATGAGCAGTTCTTC. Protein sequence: CASTNGGGVRYNEQFF.

The CDR3 is CSVVSGGRGDTQYF. CDR3 nucleotide sequence: TGCAGCGTTGTAAGCGGGGGAAGGGGAGATACGCAGTATTTT. The rearrangement uses TRBV29-1 and TRBJ2-3, with TRBD2 matching 8 bases. This CDR3 is built from 14 residues. Germline V gene lookup returns CDR1 SQVTM and CDR2 ANQGSEA. V was pared by 4 bases and J by 5 bases, with 8 bases of the junction left unmatched.

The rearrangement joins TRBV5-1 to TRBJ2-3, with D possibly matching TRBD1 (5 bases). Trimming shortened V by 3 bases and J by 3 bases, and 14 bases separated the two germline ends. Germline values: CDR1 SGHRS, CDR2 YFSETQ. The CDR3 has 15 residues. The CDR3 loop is CASSSTGTRTDTQYF. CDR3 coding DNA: TGCGCCAGCAGCTCTACAGGTACCAGGACAGATACGCAGTATTTT.

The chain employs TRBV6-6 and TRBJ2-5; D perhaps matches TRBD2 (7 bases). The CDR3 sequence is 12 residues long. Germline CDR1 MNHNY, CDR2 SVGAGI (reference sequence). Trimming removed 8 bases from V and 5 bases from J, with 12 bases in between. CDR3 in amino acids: CASGGADETQYF. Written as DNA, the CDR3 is TGTGCCAGCGGGGGGGCGGATGAGACCCAGTACTTC.

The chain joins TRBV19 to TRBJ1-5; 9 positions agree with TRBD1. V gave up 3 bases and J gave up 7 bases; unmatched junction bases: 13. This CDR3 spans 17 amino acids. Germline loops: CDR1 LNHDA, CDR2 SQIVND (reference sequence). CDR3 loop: CASSIEIRDRAVQPQHF. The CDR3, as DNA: TGTGCCAGTAGTATCGAAATCCGGGACAGGGCAGTACAGCCCCAGCATTTT.

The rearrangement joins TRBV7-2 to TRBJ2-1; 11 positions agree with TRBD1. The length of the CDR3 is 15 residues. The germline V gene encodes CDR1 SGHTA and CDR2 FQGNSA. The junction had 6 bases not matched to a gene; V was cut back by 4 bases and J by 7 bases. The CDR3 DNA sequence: TGTGCCAGCAGCTCAACGGGACAGGGGGGGAATGAGCAGTTCTTC. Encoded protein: CASSSTGQGGNEQFF.

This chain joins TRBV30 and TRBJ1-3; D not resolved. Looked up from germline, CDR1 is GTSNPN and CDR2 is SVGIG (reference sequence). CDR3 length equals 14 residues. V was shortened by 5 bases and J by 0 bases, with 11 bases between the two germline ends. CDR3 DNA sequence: TGTGCCTGGCGTCGCTATCTCTCTGGAAACACCATATATTTT. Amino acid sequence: CAWRRYLSGNTIYF. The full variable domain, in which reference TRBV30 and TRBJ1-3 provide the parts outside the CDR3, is SQTIHQWPATLVQPVGSPLSLECTVEGTSNPNLYWYRQAAGRGLQLLFYSVGIGQISSEVPQNLSASRPQDRQFILSSKKLLLSDSGFYLCAWRRYLSGNTIYFGEGSWLTVV.

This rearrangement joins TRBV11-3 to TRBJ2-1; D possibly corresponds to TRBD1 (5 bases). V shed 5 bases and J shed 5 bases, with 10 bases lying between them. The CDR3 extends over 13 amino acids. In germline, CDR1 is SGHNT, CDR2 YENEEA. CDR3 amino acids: CASSQGKDNEQFF. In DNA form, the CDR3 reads TGTGCCAGCAGCCAGGGAAAGGACAATGAGCAGTTCTTC.

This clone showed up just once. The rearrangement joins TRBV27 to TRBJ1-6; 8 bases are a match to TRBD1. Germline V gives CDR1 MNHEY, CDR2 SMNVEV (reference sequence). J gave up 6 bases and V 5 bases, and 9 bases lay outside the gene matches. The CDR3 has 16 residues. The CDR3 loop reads CASSMDRVLSNSPLHF. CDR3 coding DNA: TGTGCCAGCAGTATGGACAGGGTTTTAAGTAATTCACCCCTCCACTTT.

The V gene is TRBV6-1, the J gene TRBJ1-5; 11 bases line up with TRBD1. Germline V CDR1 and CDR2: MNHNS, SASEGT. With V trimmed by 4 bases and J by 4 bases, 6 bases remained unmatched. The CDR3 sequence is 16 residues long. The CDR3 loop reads CASSGRDRGINQPQHF. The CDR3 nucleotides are TGTGCCAGCAGTGGCCGGGACAGGGGGATTAATCAGCCCCAGCATTTT.